The 27 T cell receptor beta chains below were found in one sample sequenced in a study of spatial heterogeneity in lung cancer. MiXCR, applied by TCRdb to the 5' RACE reads, yields one record per CDR3 protein. The table records about 26,000 distinct CDR3 sequences, 9.5% to 15% of them present only once. Time point denoted: sample taken at primary tumor resection. From tumor, nontumor lung or frozen PBMC, whole RNA was taken unsorted for sequencing. The sample consisted of PBMCs, taken at surgery. The receptor set was obtained from a female donor with early-stage non-small cell lung cancer.

In its sample, this clonotype was seen many times. This sequence joins TRBV28 and TRBJ2-7; 7 positions match TRBD2. With V trimmed by 7 bases and J by 0 bases, 9 bases remained unmatched. This CDR3 has 15 residues. Germline assignment: CDR1 MDHEN and CDR2 SYDVKM. This CDR3 is CASTSWRGSSYEQYV. As DNA, the CDR3 is TGTGCCAGCACCTCTTGGCGGGGGAGCTCCTACGAGCAGTACGTC.

This clonotype was detected ten times or more. The J gene is TRBJ2-3, the V gene TRBV4-3, with D tentatively TRBD2 (7 bases). V was pared by 1 base and J by 1 base, with 12 bases between. Germline CDR1 and CDR2: LGHNA and YSLEER. The CDR3 runs to 16 residues. CDR3 in amino acids: CASSQAGGRGTDTQYF. The CDR3 bases are TGCGCCAGCAGCCAAGCGGGGGGCCGCGGCACAGATACGCAGTATTTT.

The chain links TRBV5-3 to TRBJ1-1; D is possibly TRBD1 (5 bases). TRBV5-3 is assigned to the ORF class and has an uncertain function. The CDR3 runs 14 residues. Trimming removed 4 bases at V and 4 bases at J, with 14 bases between. CDR3 sequence reads: CARSRGPGSTEAFF. CDR3 sequence (DNA): TGTGCCAGAAGCCGGGGACCGGGGAGCACTGAAGCTTTCTTT.

J is TRBJ2-2 and V is TRBV11-3, with D uncertain. This CDR3 is 13 amino acids long. Trimming took off 4 bases at V and 4 bases at J, with 7 bases between the two ends. Germline values: CDR1 SGHNT, CDR2 YENEEA. CDR3 region: CASSSFSTGELFF. Here the CDR3 DNA reads TGTGCCAGCAGCTCCTTCTCCACCGGGGAGCTGTTTTTT.

This clonotype was detected many times. The gene calls are TRBV9 and TRBJ2-7; 7 bases line up with TRBD2. Germline assignment: CDR1 SGDLS and CDR2 YYNGEE. The CDR3 contains 15 residues. V gave up 4 bases and J gave up 3 bases; unmatched junction bases: 10. CDR3 coding DNA: TGTGCCAGCAGCCCCTCCCGGGGGGTCGACTACGAGCAGTACTTC. This encodes CASSPSRGVDYEQYF.

Details on this clonotype: This may come from a read error, since a much larger clone is one base off. This chain links TRBV12-3 or TRBV12-4 with TRBJ2-4, with 9 bases aligning to TRBD2. The CDR3 length is 13 residues. The CDR3 sequence is CASSLGGRDIQCF. The CDR3 DNA follows: TGTGCCAGCAGTTTGGGCGGGAGGGACATTCAGTGCTTC.

This clonotype was counted many times. This chain connects TRBV11-1 to TRBJ2-2; 11 nucleotides align to TRBD2. CDR3 size: 16 residues. V lost 10 bases to trimming and J lost 0 bases; unmatched junction nucleotides: 7. The germline CDR1 and CDR2 sequences are SGHAT and FQDESV (reference sequence). Written as DNA, the CDR3 is TGTGCCATTCGGACTAGCGGGCAGACGAACACCGGGGAGCTGTTTTTT. It yields the protein CAIRTSGQTNTGELFF.

This chain uses TRBV10-3 with TRBJ2-7; the D gene is possibly TRBD1 (6 bases). The CDR3 covers 11 residues. Germline assignment: CDR1 ENHRY and CDR2 SYGVKD. V was trimmed by 5 bases and J by 6 bases, leaving 8 bases between them. The CDR3 nucleotides read TGTGCCATCAGTAAGGGGGTCGAGCAGTACGTC. Protein: CAISKGVEQYV.

In its sample, this clonotype was seen many times. The chain carries TRBV4-3 and TRBJ1-6; no clear D gene. CDR1 and CDR2 (germline): LGHNA, YSLEER. Trimming took off 1 base at V and 1 base at J, with 8 bases between the two ends. The CDR3 is 16 residues long. CDR3 residues: CASSQAGSSYNSPLHF. In DNA form, the CDR3 reads TGCGCCAGCAGCCAAGCGGGGTCATCCTATAATTCACCCCTCCACTTT.

This clonotype was recorded at least ten times. The rearrangement uses TRBV7-2 and TRBJ2-3; 9 bases align to TRBD2. V was pared by 3 bases and J by 1 base, with 5 bases of the junction left unmatched. CDR3 length: 16 amino acids. Germline V gene data show CDR1 as SGHTA and CDR2 as FQGNSA. The CDR3 DNA sequence: TGTGCCAGCAGCTTCCCGAGGACTAGCGGCACAGATACGCAGTATTTT. Its protein product is CASSFPRTSGTDTQYF. The full variable domain, rest sourced from reference TRBV7-2 and TRBJ2-3, is GAGVSQSPSNKVTEKGKDVELRCDPISGHTALYWYRQSLGQGLEFLIYFQGNSAPDKSGLPSDRFSAERTGGSVSTLTIQRTQQEDSAVYLCASSFPRTSGTDTQYFGPGTRLTVL.

The sample holds many counts of this clonotype. The chain recombines TRBV6-1 with TRBJ2-6; D is undetermined. Germline-derived CDR1 and CDR2 are MNHNS and SASEGT. The V and J ends lost 3 bases and 0 bases respectively, with 3 bases between them. The CDR3 consists of 14 residues. The CDR3 coding sequence is TGTGCCAGCAGTGACAACTCTGGGGCCAACGTCCTGACTTTC. Translation: CASSDNSGANVLTF.

The table lists this clonotype with a few counts. This clone may be a read error of a much larger clone one base away. The V call is TRBV29-1, the J call TRBJ2-7; the D gene is possibly TRBD2 (6 bases). CDR1 and CDR2 (germline): SQVTM, ANQGSEA. V shed 5 bases and J shed 2 bases, with 19 bases lying between them. This CDR3 has 15 residues. The CDR3 region is CSVKLVGGPTYEQYF. The CDR3 DNA follows: TGCAGCGTTAAACTAGTGGGAGGACCAACCTACGAGCAGTACTTC.

This clonotype was detected ten times or more. The CDR3 reads CASSQAEDVTSYNEQFF. DNA of the CDR3: TGCGCCAGCAGCCAAGCGGAGGATGTTACCTCCTACAATGAGCAGTTCTTC. The chain joins TRBV4-1 to TRBJ2-1; D is possibly TRBD2 (5 bases). Germline CDR1 reads MGHRA; CDR2 reads YSYEKL. The V end was cut by 1 base, the J end by 0 bases, with 13 bases between. There are 17 residues in the CDR3.

This clonotype was counted at least ten times. The V call is TRBV10-3, the J call TRBJ1-3, with TRBD1 matching over 9 bases. With 11 bases clipped from V and 4 bases from J, the junction kept 6 bases outside the gene matches. Germline V lookup: CDR1 ENHRY, CDR2 SYGVKD. The CDR3 totals 13 residues. In nucleotides, the CDR3 is TGTGCCGGGGGGACAGGGCCCGGAAACACCATATATTTT. This encodes CAGGTGPGNTIYF.

Ten or more counts support this clonotype. The DNA of the CDR3 is TGTGCCAGCAGCTCCTGGACTAGCGGGGGGGCCGACCAGTACTTC. Residues: CASSSWTSGGADQYF. The chain links TRBV7-2 to TRBJ2-5, with TRBD2 matching 15 bases. The CDR3 contains 15 residues. CDR1 is SGHTA and CDR2 is FQGNSA in the germline V gene. V shed 4 bases, J shed 10 bases, and the junction held 7 bases outside the gene matches.

This clonotype has just a few counts. The rearrangement joins TRBV6-2 or TRBV6-3 to TRBJ2-3, with D possibly TRBD1 on 5 matching bases. V lost 2 bases and J 1 base, leaving 10 bases between the germline ends. This CDR3 has 15 amino acids. Germline V gives CDR1 MNHEY, CDR2 SVGEGT. The CDR3 region is CASSYVAGRTDTQYF. The DNA for the CDR3 is TGTGCCAGCAGTTACGTGGCAGGGCGCACAGATACGCAGTATTTT.

Many counts were recorded for this clonotype. The chain's CDR3 is CASSIGQTLAKNIQYF. The CDR3 bases are TGTGCCAGTAGTATTGGACAGACCTTAGCCAAAAACATTCAGTACTTC. The V gene is TRBV19, the J gene TRBJ2-4, with a possible D match to TRBD1 (6 bases). The V end was cut by 3 bases, the J end by 0 bases, with 12 bases between. The CDR3 consists of 16 residues. CDR1 is LNHDA and CDR2 is SQIVND in the germline V gene (reference sequence).

This clonotype was counted many times. The V call is TRBV7-9, the J call TRBJ2-1, with D uncertain. V dropped 0 bases and J dropped 9 bases, with 3 bases sitting between them. This CDR3 spans 11 amino acids. In germline, CDR1 is SEHNR, CDR2 FQNEAQ (reference sequence). The CDR3 DNA is TGTGCCAGCAGCTTAGCTCGTGAGCAGTTCTTC. Translation: CASSLAREQFF.

This clonotype was detected ten times or more. This rearrangement joins TRBV3-1 to TRBJ1-4; a weak D match, TRBD1 (6 bases). V lost 5 bases and J lost 0, with 7 bases in between. The V gene's germline CDR1 is LGHDT and CDR2 YNNKEL (reference sequence). The CDR3 is 14 residues long. The CDR3 DNA follows: TGTGCCAGCAGCTGGACAGCAACTAATGAAAAACTGTTTTTT. This translates into CASSWTATNEKLFF.

V and J are TRBV12-3 or TRBV12-4 and TRBJ2-7, with 11 positions matching TRBD2. The CDR3 is 15 residues long. The junction had 11 bases not matched to a gene; V was cut back by 8 bases and J by 5 bases. The DNA of the CDR3 is TGTGCCAGCGGGTTAGCGGGAGGGCAGTACGACGAGCAGTACTTC. The encoded protein is CASGLAGGQYDEQYF.

In this sample, this clonotype turned up many times. The chain joins TRBV18 to TRBJ2-7; D might be TRBD1 or TRBD2, each matching 6 bases. The CDR3 is 14 amino acids. From germline, CDR1 is KGHSH and CDR2 LQKENI. V was cut by 6 bases and J by 3 bases, with 15 bases left in between. As DNA, the CDR3 is TGTGCCAGCTCCCCCAGCAGGGGAGGCTACGAGCAGTACTTC. This gives the protein CASSPSRGGYEQYF.

Many counts were recorded for this clonotype. Here the CDR3 DNA reads TGTGCCAGCAGCAACGCCCCTTCTGTCGAGCAGTACTTC. It is translated as CASSNAPSVEQYF. The V call is TRBV7-9, the J call TRBJ2-7; D gene uncertain. This CDR3 has 13 amino acids. V was shortened by 5 bases and J by 6 bases, with 14 bases between the two germline ends. Germline CDR1 and CDR2: SEHNR and FQNEAQ (reference sequence). Combining the CDR3 with reference TRBV7-9 and TRBJ2-7 gives the whole variable domain DTGVSQNPRHKITKRGQNVTFRCDPISEHNRLYWYRQTLGQGPEFLTYFQNEAQLEKSRLLSDRFSAERPKGSFSTLEIQRTEQGDSAMYLCASSNAPSVEQYFGPGTRLTVT.

At least ten counts were recorded for this clonotype. V gene TRBV2 combines with J gene TRBJ2-1; the match to TRBD2 covers 11 bases. Per the germline V gene, CDR1 is SNHLY and CDR2 is FYNNEI. This CDR3 comprises 15 residues. Germline trimming cut 6 bases from V and 2 bases from J; bases unmatched to any gene: 3. The CDR3 loop is CASRVAGGPYNEQFF. As DNA, the CDR3 is TGTGCCAGCAGGGTAGCGGGGGGGCCCTACAATGAGCAGTTCTTC.

The chain employs TRBV5-8 and TRBJ2-3; tentatively, D is TRBD2 (5 bases). The germline V gene encodes CDR1 SGHTS and CDR2 YDEGEE. Trimming left V 0 bases short and J 2 bases short, with 13 bases between. The CDR3 has 16 amino acids. The CDR3, as DNA: TGTGCCAGCAGCTTGGGGTTATACCGGGACACAGATACGCAGTATTTT. Its protein is CASSLGLYRDTDTQYF. The complete variable domain, with remaining parts taken from reference TRBV5-8 and TRBJ2-3, reads EAGVTQSPTHLIKTRGQQATLRCSPISGHTSVYWYQQALGLGLQFLLWYDEGEERNRGNFPPRFSGRQFPNYSSELNVNALELEDSALYLCASSLGLYRDTDTQYFGPGTRLTVL.

There are many counts of this clonotype. The chain links TRBV11-2 to TRBJ2-3; TRBD2 aligns across 11 bases. CDR1 and CDR2 from the germline V gene are SGHAT and FQNNGV. The ends lost 5 bases at V and 0 bases at J; junction bases unmatched: 10. CDR3 size: 18 residues. The CDR3, as DNA: TGTGCCAGCAGCAACCCAACGCGGACTAGCGGGAGCACAGATACGCAGTATTTT. Translation: CASSNPTRTSGSTDTQYF.

This clonotype was found many times. This chain links TRBV20-1 with TRBJ1-4; D ambiguous. Germline lookup yields CDR1 DFQATT and CDR2 SNEGSKA (reference sequence). The V and J ends lost 6 bases and 0 bases respectively, with 14 bases between them. CDR3 length: 15 residues. The CDR3 nucleotides are TGCAGTGCCTCAACGATGCTGGCAACTAATGAAAAACTGTTTTTT. Translation gives CSASTMLATNEKLFF.

This clonotype was recorded at least ten times. The V call is TRBV9, the J call TRBJ2-3; D remains unclear. The CDR3 length is 13 residues. The germline V gene has CDR1 SGDLS and CDR2 YYNGEE. The V gene lost 1 base and the J gene lost 5 bases, with 8 bases spanning the gap. For the CDR3, the DNA is TGTGCCAGCAGCGTACGCCCTTTAGATACGCAGTATTTT. Translated: CASSVRPLDTQYF.